This TCR beta chain was sequenced for a study of blood T cell repertoires in COVID-19. Study-wide context: There were acute and convalescent COVID-19 samples, and they came from the United States, Italy and Spain. Sources were T cells, B-cell-depleted T cells, or PBMCs; the material itself was cDNA or gDNA.

Profiled with immunoSEQ multiplex PCR; TCRdb holds only in-frame clones, not every one. The data contain about 400,000 clones, around 90% of them singletons. Clinical history as reported by participants underpinned cohort assignment. V dropped 1 base and J dropped 7 bases, with 10 bases sitting between them. The CDR3 has 13 residues. Germline V gives CDR1 SNHLY, CDR2 FYNNEI. This chain joins TRBV2 and TRBJ1-1; a possible D gene is TRBD1 (5 bases). This TCR came from a woman aged 40 to 55 with acute COVID-19. Sequenced: PBMCs or T cells enriched from blood (not recorded which). CDR3 DNA: TGTGCCAGCAGTGAAGGGGGCGTTGGTGAAGCTTTCTTT. Protein: CASSEGGVGEAFF.